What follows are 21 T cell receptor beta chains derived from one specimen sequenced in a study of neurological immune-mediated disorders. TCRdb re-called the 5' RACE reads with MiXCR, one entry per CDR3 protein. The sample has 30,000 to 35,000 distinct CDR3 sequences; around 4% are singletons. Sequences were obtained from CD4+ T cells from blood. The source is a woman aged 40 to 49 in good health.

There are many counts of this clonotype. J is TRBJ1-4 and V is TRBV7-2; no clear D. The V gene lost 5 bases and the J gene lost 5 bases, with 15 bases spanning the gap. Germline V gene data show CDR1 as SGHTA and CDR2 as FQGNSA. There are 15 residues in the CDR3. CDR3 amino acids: CASSPRPGGNEKLFF. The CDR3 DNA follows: TGTGCCAGCAGCCCCCGGCCGGGAGGGAATGAAAAACTGTTTTTT.

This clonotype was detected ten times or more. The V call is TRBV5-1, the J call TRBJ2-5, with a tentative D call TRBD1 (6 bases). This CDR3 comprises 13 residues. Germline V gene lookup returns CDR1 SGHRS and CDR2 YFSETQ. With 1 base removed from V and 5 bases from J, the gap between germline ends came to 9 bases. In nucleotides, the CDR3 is TGCGCCAGCAGCTTGACAGGGCGGGAGACCCAGTACTTC. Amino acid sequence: CASSLTGRETQYF.

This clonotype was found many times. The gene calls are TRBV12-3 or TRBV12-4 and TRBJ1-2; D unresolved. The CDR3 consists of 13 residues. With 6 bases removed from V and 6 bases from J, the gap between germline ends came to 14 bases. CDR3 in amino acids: CASRDLGRHGYTF. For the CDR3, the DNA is TGTGCCAGCAGGGATTTAGGGAGGCATGGCTACACCTTC.

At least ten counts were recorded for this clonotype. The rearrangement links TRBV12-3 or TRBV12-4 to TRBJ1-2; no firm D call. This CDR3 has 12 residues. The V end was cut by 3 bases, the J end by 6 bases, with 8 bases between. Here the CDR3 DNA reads TGTGCCAGCAGTTTCAACAGTCATGGCTACACCTTC. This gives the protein CASSFNSHGYTF.

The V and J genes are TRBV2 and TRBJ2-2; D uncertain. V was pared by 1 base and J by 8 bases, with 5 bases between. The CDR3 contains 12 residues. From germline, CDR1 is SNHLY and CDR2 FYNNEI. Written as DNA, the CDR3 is TGTGCCAGCAGTGAAGGTTTGGGGGAGCTGTTTTTT. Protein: CASSEGLGELFF.

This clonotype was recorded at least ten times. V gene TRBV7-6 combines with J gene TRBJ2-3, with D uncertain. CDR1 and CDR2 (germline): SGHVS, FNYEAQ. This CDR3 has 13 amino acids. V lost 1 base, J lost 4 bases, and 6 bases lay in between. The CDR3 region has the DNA TGTGCCAGCAGCTTAGGGCGATCAGATACGCAGTATTTT. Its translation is CASSLGRSDTQYF.

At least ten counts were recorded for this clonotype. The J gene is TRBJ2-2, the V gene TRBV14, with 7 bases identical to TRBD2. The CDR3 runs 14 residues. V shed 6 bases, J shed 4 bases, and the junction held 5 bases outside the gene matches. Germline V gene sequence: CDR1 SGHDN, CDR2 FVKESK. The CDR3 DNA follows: TGTGCCAGCAGACCGACTAGCATCACCGGGGAGCTGTTTTTT. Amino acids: CASRPTSITGELFF.

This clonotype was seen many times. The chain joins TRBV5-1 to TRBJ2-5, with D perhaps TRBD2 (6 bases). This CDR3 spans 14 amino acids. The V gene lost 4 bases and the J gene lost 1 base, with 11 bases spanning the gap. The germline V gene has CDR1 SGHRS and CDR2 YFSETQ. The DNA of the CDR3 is TGCGCCAGCAGCCTGGGACTTACCCAAGAGACCCAGTACTTC. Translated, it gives CASSLGLTQETQYF.

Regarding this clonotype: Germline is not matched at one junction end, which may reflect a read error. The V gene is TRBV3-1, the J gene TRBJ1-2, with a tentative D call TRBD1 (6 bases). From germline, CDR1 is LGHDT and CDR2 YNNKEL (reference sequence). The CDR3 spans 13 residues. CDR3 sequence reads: CASSQGGYYGYIF. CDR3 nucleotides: TGTGCCAGTAGCCAAGGGGGGTATTATGGCTACATCTTC.

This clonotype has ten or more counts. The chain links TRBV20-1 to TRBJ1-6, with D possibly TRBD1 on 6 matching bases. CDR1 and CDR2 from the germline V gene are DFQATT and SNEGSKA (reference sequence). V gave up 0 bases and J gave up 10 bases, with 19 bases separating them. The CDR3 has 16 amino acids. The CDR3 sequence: CSAREGSRGPQSPLHF. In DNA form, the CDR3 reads TGCAGTGCTAGAGAGGGGTCCAGGGGCCCCCAATCACCCCTCCACTTT.

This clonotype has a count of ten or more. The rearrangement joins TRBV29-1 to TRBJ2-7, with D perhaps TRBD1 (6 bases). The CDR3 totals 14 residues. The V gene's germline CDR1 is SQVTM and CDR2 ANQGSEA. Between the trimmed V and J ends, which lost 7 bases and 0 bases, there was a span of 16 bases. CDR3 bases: TGCAGCGCACGGACAGAGATAAGCTCCTACGAGCAGTACTTC. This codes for CSARTEISSYEQYF.

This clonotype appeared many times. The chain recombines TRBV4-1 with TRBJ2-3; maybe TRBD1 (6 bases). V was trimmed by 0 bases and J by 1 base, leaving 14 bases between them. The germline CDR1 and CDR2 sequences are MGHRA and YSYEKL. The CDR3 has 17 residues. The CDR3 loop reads CASSQDSTGWGTDTQYF. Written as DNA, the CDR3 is TGCGCCAGCAGCCAAGATTCTACAGGGTGGGGCACAGATACGCAGTATTTT.

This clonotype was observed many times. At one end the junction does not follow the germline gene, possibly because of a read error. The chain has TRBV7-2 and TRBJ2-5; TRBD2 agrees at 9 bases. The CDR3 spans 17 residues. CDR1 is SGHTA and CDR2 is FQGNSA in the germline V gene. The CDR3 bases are TGTGCCAGCAGCCTAGCAGGGCGGGGGGGGTACCAAGAGACCCAGTACTTC. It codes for CASSLAGRGGYQETQYF.

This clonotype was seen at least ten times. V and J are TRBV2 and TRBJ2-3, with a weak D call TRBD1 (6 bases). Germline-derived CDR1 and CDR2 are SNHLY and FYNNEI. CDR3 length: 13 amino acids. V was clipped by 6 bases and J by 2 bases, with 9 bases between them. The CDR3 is CASRGQSTDTQYF. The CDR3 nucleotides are TGTGCCAGCAGAGGACAGTCCACAGATACGCAGTATTTT.

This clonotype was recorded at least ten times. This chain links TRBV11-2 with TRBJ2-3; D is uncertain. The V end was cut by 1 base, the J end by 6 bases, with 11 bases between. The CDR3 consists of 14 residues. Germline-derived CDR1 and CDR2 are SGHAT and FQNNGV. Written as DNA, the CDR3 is TGTGCCAGCAGCTTAGGCCGGGTCCGGGATACGCAGTATTTT. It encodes CASSLGRVRDTQYF.

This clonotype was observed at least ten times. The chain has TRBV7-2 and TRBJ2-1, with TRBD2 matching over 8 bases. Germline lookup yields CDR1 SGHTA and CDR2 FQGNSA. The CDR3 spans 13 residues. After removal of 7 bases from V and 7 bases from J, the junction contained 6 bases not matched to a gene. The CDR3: CASTGRAGNEQFF. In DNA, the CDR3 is TGTGCCAGCACCGGGAGGGCCGGAAATGAGCAGTTCTTC. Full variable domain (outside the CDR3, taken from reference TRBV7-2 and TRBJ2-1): GAGVSQSPSNKVTEKGKDVELRCDPISGHTALYWYRQSLGQGLEFLIYFQGNSAPDKSGLPSDRFSAERTGGSVSTLTIQRTQQEDSAVYLCASTGRAGNEQFFGPGTRLTVL.

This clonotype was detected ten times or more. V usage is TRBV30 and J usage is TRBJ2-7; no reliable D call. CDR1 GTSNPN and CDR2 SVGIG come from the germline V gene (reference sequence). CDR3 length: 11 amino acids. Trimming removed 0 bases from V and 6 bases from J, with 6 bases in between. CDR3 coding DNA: TGTGCCTGGAGTGTAGACGGCGAGCAGTACTTC. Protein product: CAWSVDGEQYF.

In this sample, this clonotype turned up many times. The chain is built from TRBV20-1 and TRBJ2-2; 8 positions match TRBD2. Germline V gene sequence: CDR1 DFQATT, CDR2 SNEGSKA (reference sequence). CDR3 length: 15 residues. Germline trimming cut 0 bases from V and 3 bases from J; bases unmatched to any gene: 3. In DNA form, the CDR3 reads TGCAGTGCTAGAGATTCGGGGGGGTACACCGGGGAGCTGTTTTTT. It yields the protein CSARDSGGYTGELFF.

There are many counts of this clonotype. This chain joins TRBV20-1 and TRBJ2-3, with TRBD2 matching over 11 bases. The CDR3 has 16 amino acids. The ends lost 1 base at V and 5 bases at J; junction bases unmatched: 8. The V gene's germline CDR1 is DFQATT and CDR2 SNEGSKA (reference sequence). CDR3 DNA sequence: TGCAGTGCTAGAGCCGCGGGACTAGCGGTATTAGATACGCAGTATTTT. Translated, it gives CSARAAGLAVLDTQYF.

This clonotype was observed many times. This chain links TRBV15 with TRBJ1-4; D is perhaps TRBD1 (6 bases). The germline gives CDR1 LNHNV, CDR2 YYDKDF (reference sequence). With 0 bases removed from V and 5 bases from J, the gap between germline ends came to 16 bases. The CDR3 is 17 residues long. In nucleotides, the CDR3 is TGTGCCACCAGCAGAGATAGTGGCAGGGGAAAAAATGAAAAACTGTTTTTT. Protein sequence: CATSRDSGRGKNEKLFF.

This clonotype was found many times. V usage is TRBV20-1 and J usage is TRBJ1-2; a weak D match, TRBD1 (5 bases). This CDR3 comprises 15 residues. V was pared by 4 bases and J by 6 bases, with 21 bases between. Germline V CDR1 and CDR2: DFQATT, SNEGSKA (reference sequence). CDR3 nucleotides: TGCAGTGCTAATGCTAGAGGGCAGGGCTCGAATGGCTACACCTTC. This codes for CSANARGQGSNGYTF.